This TCR beta chain was profiled in a study of T cell responses to AZD1222 COVID-19 vaccine. Measured with immunoSEQ multiplex PCR; TCRdb has only the in-frame clones, and not every one. The sample gives around 97,000 clones, about 90% of which show up once; around 4.8% is in the top ten. This sequence was found in an adult in good health. This specimen consisted of peripheral blood, obtained on day 0 of AZD1222 vaccination.

In DNA form, the CDR3 reads TGTGCCAGCAGCCAAGATCTAGCAGCCAATGAGCAGTTCTTC. Translating gives CASSQDLAANEQFF. This chain connects TRBV3-1 (or the pseudogene TRBV3-2) to TRBJ2-1; D is possibly TRBD2 (5 bases). The CDR3 covers 14 residues. V dropped 0 bases and J dropped 6 bases, with 9 bases sitting between them. Germline CDR1 reads LGHDT; CDR2 reads YNNKEL (reference sequence).